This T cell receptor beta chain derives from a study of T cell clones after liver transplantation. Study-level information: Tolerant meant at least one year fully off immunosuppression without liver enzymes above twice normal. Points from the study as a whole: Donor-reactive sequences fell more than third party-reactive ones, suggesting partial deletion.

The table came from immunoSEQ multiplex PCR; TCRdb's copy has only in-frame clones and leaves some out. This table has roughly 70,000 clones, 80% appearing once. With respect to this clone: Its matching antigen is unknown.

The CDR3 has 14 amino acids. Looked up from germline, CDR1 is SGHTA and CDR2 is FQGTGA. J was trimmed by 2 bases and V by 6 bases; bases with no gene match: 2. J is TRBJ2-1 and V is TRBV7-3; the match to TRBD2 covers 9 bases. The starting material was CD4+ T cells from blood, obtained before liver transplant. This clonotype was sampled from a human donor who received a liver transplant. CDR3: CASSTSGPYNEQFF. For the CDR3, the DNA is TGTGCCAGCAGTACTAGCGGGCCCTACAATGAGCAGTTCTTC.